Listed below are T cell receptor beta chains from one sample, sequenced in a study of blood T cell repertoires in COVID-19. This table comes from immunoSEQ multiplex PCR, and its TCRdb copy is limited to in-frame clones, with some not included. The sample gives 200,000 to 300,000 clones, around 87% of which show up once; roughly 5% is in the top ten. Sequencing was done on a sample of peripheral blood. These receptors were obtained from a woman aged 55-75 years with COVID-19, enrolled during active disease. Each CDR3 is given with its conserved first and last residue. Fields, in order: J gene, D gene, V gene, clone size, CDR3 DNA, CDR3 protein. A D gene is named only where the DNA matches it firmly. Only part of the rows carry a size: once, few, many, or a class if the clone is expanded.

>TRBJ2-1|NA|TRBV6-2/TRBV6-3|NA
TGTGCCAGCAGTTCCGCAGTAGAGGATGAGCAGTTCTTC
CASSSAVEDEQFF
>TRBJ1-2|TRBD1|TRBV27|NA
TGTGCCAGCAGTCCAGTGGGACAGAGCTATGGCTACACCTTC
CASSPVGQSYGYTF
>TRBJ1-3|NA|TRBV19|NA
TGTGCCAGTACCCGAGGGGGAACTGGAAACACCATATATTTT
CASTRGGTGNTIYF
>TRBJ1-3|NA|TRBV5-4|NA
TGTGCCAGCAGCTTGGACAGGGCAATCTCTGGAAACACCATATATTTT
CASSLDRAISGNTIYF
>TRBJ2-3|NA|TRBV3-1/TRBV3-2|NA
TGTGCCAGCAGCCCCTCACCGGGAACCTACACAGATACGCAGTATTTT
CASSPSPGTYTDTQYF
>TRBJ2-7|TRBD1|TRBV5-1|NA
TGCGCCAGCAGAAGGGCAGGGGGTACCTACGAGCAGTACTTC
CASRRAGGTYEQYF
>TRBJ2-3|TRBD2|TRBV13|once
TGTGCCAGCAGCCCCACGGGACTAGCGGGAGGGCCTAGGTTTTTAGATACGCAGTATTTT
CASSPTGLAGGPRFLDTQYF
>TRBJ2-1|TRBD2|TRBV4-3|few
TGCGCCAGCGGAAAGACTAGCGGGAGAAACAATGAGCAGTTCTTC
CASGKTSGRNNEQFF
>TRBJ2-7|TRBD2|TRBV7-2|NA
TGTGCCAGCAGCTTAGCCGGGGCGGGGGGCAACGAGCAGTACTTC
CASSLAGAGGNEQYF
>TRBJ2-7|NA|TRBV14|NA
TGTGCCAGCAGTAAGGAGGGCAATCACTACGAGCAGTACTTC
CASSKEGNHYEQYF
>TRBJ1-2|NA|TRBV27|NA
TGTGCCAGCAGGACGGGTATGGCTGGCTACACCTTC
CASRTGMAGYTF
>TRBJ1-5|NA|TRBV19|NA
TGTGCCAGTAGTCTCCCCCCCTTGACAGGATATAGCAATCAGCCCCAGCATTTT
CASSLPPLTGYSNQPQHF
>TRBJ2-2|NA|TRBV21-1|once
TGTGCCAGCAGCCTTTACCTCCGGGACAGGGTCACCGGGGAGCTGTTTTTT
CASSLYLRDRVTGELFF
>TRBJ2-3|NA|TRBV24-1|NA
TGTGCCACCGGGGATGGGGCGGTTGGTACGCAGTATTTT
CATGDGAVGTQYF
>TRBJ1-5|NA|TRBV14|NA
TGTGCCAGCAGCCCGGACATCAATCAGCCCCAGCATTTT
CASSPDINQPQHF
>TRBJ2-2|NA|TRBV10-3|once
TGTGCCATCAGTGCTTTACAGAACACCGGGGAGCTGTTTTTT
CAISALQNTGELFF
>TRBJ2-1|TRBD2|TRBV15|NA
TGTGCCACCAGCCTACCGATAGCGGGAGGGTACAATGAGCAGTTCTTC
CATSLPIAGGYNEQFF
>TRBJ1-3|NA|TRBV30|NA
TGTGCCTGGAGTGGGTCAAGCGGAAACACCATATATTTT
CAWSGSSGNTIYF
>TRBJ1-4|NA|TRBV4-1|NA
TGCGCCAGCACCCAAGTTCCGGACATCCTCGCGGAAAAACTGTTTTTT
CASTQVPDILAEKLFF
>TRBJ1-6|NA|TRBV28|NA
TGTGCCAGCCTCCCTTACCGACTGAATTCACCCCTCCACTTT
CASLPYRLNSPLHF
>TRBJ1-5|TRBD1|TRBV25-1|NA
TGTGCCAGCAGTGGAGGGACAGGCGTGGATGGCAATCAGCCCCAGCATTTT
CASSGGTGVDGNQPQHF
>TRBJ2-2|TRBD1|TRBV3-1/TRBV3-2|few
TGTGCCAGCAGCCAGGACAGGTCGACCGGGGAGCTGTTTTTT
CASSQDRSTGELFF
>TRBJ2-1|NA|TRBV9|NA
TGTGCCAGCAGCGTAGTGGAGGGCGGTAGCGGCGATGAGCAGTTCTTC
CASSVVEGGSGDEQFF
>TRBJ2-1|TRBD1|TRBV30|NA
TGTGCCTGGAGGGACAGGACAGGGATTGTTACCTACAATGAGCAGTTCTTC
CAWRDRTGIVTYNEQFF
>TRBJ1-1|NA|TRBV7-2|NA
TGTGCCAGCAGCCCACGACAGAACACTGAAGCTTTCTTT
CASSPRQNTEAFF
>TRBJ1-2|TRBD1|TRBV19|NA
TGTGCCAGTAGTATCGGACAGGGGCGGGCTGGCTACACCTTC
CASSIGQGRAGYTF
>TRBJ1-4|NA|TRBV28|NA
TGTGCCAGCAGTTTATTGGGCGGGGGGGGAACTAATGAAAAACTGTTTTTT
CASSLLGGGGTNEKLFF
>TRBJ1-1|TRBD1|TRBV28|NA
TGTGCCAGCAGAGGGACAGTAGCCTCTTCTGAAGCTTTCTTT
CASRGTVASSEAFF
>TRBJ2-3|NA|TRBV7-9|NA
TGTGCCAGCAGCTTAGATAGTCCAGATACGCAGTATTTT
CASSLDSPDTQYF
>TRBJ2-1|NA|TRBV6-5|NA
TGTGCCAGCACCACTTACAATGAGCAGTTCTTC
CASTTYNEQFF
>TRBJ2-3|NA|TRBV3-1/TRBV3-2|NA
TGTGCCAGCAGCCAAGTGAGGGGGAGAGTTGATACGCAGTATTTT
CASSQVRGRVDTQYF
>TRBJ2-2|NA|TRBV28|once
TGTGCCAGCAGTTTCGAGTTCACCGGGGAGCTGTTTTTT
CASSFEFTGELFF
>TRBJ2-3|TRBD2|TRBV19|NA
TGTGCCAGTAACCCAGGGAGCGGGAGATCAGATACGCAGTATTTT
CASNPGSGRSDTQYF
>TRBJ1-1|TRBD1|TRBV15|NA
TGTGCCACCAGCAGAGATAGGGGACAGGGGGCGGAAGCTTTCTTT
CATSRDRGQGAEAFF